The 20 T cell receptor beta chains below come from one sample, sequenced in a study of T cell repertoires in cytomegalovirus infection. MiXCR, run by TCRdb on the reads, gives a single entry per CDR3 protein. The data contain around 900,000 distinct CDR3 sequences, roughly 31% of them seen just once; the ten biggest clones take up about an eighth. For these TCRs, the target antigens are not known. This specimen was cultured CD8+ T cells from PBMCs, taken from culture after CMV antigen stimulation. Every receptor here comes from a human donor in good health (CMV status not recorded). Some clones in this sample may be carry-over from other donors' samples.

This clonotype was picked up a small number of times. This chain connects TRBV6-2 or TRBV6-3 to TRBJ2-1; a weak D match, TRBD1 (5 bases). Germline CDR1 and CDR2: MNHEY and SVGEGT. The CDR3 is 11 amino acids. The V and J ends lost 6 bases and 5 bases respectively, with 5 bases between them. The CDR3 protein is CASRQDNEQFF. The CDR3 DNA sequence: TGTGCCAGCAGACAGGACAATGAGCAGTTCTTC.

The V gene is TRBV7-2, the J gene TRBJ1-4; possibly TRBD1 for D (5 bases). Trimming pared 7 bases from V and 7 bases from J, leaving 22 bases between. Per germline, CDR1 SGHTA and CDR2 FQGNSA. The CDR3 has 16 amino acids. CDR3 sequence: CASIIPGPRGREKLFF. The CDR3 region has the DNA TGTGCCAGCATTATACCGGGACCCCGGGGCCGTGAAAAACTGTTTTTT.

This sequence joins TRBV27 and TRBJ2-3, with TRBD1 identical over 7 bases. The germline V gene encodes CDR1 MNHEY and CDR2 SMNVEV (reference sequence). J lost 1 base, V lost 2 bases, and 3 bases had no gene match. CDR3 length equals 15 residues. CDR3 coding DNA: TGTGCCAGCAGTTTAGACAGGGTGGGCACAGATACGCAGTATTTT. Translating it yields CASSLDRVGTDTQYF.

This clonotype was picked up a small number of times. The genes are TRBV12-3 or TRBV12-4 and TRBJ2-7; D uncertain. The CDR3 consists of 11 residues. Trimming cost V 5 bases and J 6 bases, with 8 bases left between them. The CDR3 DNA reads TGTGCCAGCAGTACGTACGGCGAGCAGTACTTC. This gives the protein CASSTYGEQYF.

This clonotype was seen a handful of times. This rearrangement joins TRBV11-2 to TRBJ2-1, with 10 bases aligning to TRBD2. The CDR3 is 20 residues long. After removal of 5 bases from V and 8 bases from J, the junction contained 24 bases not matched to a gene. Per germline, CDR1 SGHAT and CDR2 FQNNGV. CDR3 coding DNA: TGTGCCAGCAGCCGTTCGGTGGGGCTAGCGGGGGTCCCACCCTTAGATGAGCAGTTCTTC. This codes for CASSRSVGLAGVPPLDEQFF.

The CDR3 loop is CASGGTARYEQYF. Here the CDR3 DNA reads TGCGCCAGCGGGGGGACCGCCCGCTACGAGCAGTACTTC. The chain is built from TRBV10-1 and TRBJ2-7; D perhaps matches TRBD2 (6 bases). Trimming left V 8 bases short and J 3 bases short, with 14 bases between. The CDR3 runs to 13 residues. Germline CDR1 WNHNN, CDR2 SYGVQD (reference sequence).

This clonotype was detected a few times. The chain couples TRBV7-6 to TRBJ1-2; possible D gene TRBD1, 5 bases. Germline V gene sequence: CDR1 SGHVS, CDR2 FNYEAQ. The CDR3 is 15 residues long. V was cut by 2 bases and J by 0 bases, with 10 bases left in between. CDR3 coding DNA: TGTGCCAGCAGCTTAATACAGGCGGCTAACTATGGCTACACCTTC. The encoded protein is CASSLIQAANYGYTF.

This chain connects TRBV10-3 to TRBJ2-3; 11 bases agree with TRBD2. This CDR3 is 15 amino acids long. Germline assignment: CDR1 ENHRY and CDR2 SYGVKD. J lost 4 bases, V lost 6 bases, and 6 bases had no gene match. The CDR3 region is CAIRTLAGGADTQYF. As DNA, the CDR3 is TGTGCCATCAGAACCCTAGCGGGGGGAGCAGATACGCAGTATTTT.

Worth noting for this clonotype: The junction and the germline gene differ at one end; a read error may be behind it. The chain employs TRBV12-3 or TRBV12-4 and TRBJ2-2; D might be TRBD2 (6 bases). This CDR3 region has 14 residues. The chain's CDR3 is CASSLGPGSGGLFF. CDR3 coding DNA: TGTGCCAGCAGTTTAGGCCCAGGGTCCGGGGGGCTGTTTTTT.

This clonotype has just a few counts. The CDR3 bases are TGTGCCAGCAGCTCCAGGGGGGCCCACTCCTACGAGCAGTACGTC. Translating gives CASSSRGAHSYEQYV. The V gene is TRBV7-3, the J gene TRBJ2-7, with D tentatively TRBD1 (7 bases). Germline values: CDR1 SGHTA, CDR2 FQGTGA. This CDR3 is built from 15 residues. V was shortened by 4 bases and J by 0 bases, with 13 bases between the two germline ends.

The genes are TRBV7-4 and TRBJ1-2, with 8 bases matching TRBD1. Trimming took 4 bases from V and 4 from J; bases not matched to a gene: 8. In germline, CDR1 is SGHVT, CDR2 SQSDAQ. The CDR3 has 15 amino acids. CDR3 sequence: CASSSPGDRSYGYTF. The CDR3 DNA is TGTGCCAGCAGCTCCCCGGGGGACAGGAGCTATGGCTACACCTTC.

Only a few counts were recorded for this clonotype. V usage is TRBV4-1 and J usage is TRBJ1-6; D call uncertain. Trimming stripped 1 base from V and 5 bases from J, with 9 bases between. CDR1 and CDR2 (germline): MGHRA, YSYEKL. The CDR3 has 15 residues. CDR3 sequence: CASSQVGGDNSPLHF. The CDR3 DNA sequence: TGCGCCAGCAGCCAAGTAGGTGGGGATAATTCACCCCTCCACTTT.

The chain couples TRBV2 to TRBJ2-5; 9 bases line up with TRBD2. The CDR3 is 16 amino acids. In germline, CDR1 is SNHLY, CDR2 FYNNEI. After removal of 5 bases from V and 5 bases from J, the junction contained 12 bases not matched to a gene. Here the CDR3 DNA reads TGTGCCAGCAGTCCCTCGCGGGAGGGGGGCAGGGAGACCCAGTACTTC. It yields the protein CASSPSREGGRETQYF.

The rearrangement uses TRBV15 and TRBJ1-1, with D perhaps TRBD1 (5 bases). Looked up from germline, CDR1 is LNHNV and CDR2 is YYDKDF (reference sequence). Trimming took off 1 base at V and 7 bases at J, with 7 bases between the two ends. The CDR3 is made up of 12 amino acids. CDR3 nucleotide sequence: TGTGCCACCAGCAGAGGAACAGGTGAAGCTTTCTTT. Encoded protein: CATSRGTGEAFF.

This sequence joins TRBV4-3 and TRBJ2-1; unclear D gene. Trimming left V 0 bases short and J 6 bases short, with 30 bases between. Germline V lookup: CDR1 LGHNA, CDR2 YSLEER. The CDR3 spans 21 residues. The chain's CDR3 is CASSQDILGRALGRRLNEQFF. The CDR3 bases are TGCGCCAGCAGCCAAGATATCTTAGGACGGGCCCTAGGACGTAGACTCAATGAGCAGTTCTTC.

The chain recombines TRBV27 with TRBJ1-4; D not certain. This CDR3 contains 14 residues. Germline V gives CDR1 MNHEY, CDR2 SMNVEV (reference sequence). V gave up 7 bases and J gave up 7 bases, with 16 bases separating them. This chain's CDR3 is CASTRQHGGEKLFF. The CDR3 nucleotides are TGTGCCAGCACCAGACAACACGGAGGTGAAAAACTGTTTTTT.

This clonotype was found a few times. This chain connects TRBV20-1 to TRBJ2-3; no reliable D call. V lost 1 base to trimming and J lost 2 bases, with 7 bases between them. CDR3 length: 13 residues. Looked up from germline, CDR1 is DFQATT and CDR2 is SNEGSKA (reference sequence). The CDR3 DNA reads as TGCAGTGCTAGAGGAAGAGTCACAGATACGCAGTATTTT. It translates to CSARGRVTDTQYF.

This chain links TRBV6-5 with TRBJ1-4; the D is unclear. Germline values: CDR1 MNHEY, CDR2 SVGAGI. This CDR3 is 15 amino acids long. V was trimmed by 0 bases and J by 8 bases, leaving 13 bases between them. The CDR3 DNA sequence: TGTGCCAGCAGTTACTCAGAGGCTATAGGGGAAAAACTGTTTTTT. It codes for CASSYSEAIGEKLFF.

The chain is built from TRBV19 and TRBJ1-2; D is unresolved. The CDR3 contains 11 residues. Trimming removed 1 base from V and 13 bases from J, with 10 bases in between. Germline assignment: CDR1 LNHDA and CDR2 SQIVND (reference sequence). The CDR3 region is CASSIGADRTF. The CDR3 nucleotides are TGTGCCAGTAGTATAGGGGCGGACCGCACCTTC.

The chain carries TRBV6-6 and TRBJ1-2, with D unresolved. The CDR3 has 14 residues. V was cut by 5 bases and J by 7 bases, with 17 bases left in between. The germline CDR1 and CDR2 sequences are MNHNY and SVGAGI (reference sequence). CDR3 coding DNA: TGTGCCAGCAGTGAGGAGGGTGCGCCTAGTGGCTACACCTTC. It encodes CASSEEGAPSGYTF.